The clone carrying this TCR beta chain has more than one count but fewer than ten. From fresh peripheral blood, 8 to 10 ml in volume, the PBMCs were obtained. Per germline, CDR1 MGHRA and CDR2 YSYEKL. This CDR3 has 15 amino acids. J gave up 3 bases and V 0 bases, and 5 bases lay outside the gene matches. The data were taken from a study of Graves' ophthalmopathy and Graves' hyperthyroidism. The sequenced template was RNA, covering the TCR beta CDR3 region. First-round RT-PCR relied on HTBI primers, and a second-round multiplex PCR came next. Each CDR3 protein is one row after TCRdb ran MiXCR on the multiplex PCR reads. Of about 480,000 distinct CDR3 sequences listed, 13% to 15% are singletons.

The rearrangement uses TRBV4-1 and TRBJ2-7, with 7 bases lining up with TRBD1. The sequenced sample consisted of blood. This TCR came from a woman aged 30 to 39 with Graves' ophthalmopathy. In DNA, the CDR3 is TGCGCCAGCAGCCAAGATAAGGGGGCTTTCTACGAGCAGTACTTC. Amino acid sequence: CASSQDKGAFYEQYF.